These 14 T cell receptor beta chains were sequenced from one sample in a study of response to subunit inactivated influenza vaccine. TCRdb reprocessed the RT-PCR reads via MiXCR and lists one record per CDR3 protein. Here the sample spans roughly 700,000 distinct CDR3 sequences, approximately 14% being singletons. The sample was PBMCs from blood, taken 11 to 12 days after vaccination. The receptors stem from a man aged 50 to 59 who received an inactivated influenza vaccine.

The table lists this clonotype with a few counts. This sequence joins TRBV7-2 and TRBJ1-1; TRBD1 might be the D (5 bases). Germline V gene sequence: CDR1 SGHTA, CDR2 FQGNSA. The CDR3 has 14 residues. V was pared by 5 bases and J by 5 bases, with 15 bases between. CDR3 protein: CASSPRQGRTEAFF. CDR3 coding DNA: TGTGCCAGCAGCCCCAGGCAGGGAAGAACTGAAGCTTTCTTT.

There are a few counts of this clonotype. The rearrangement links TRBV6-5 to TRBJ1-1; 7 positions match TRBD1. The CDR3 spans 16 residues. Looked up from germline, CDR1 is MNHEY and CDR2 is SVGAGI. The V segment lost 0 bases and the J segment 0 bases; nucleotides outside the gene matches: 4. In nucleotides, the CDR3 is TGTGCCAGCAGTTACTCGGGACAGACCATGAACACTGAAGCTTTCTTT. Protein sequence: CASSYSGQTMNTEAFF.

The V and J genes are TRBV28 and TRBJ2-1; the match to TRBD1 covers 10 bases. V gave up 6 bases and J gave up 2 bases; unmatched junction bases: 1. Per germline, CDR1 MDHEN and CDR2 SYDVKM. The CDR3 extends over 14 amino acids. The CDR3 sequence: CASRDRGTYNEQFF. Written as DNA, the CDR3 is TGTGCCAGCAGGGACAGGGGGACCTACAATGAGCAGTTCTTC.

This chain links TRBV6-5 with TRBJ1-3; D call uncertain. CDR1 is MNHEY, CDR2 SVGAGI, per germline. This CDR3 contains 16 residues. Deletions cut 2 bases from V and 0 bases from J, with 11 bases between. The DNA for the CDR3 is TGTGCCAGCAGTTACCCGAGATCGAGCTCTGGAAACACCATATATTTT. Translated: CASSYPRSSSGNTIYF.

This clonotype was seen many times. This rearrangement joins TRBV28 to TRBJ1-2; unclear D gene. CDR3 length: 13 amino acids. V was pared by 2 bases and J by 8 bases, with 12 bases between. CDR1 and CDR2 from the germline V gene are MDHEN and SYDVKM. The chain's CDR3 is CASSLNPVGGYTF. In DNA, the CDR3 is TGTGCCAGCAGTTTAAATCCTGTGGGGGGCTACACCTTC.

V gene TRBV20-1 combines with J gene TRBJ2-7; D might be TRBD2 (6 bases). The ends were cut back, 3 bases at V and 2 bases at J, with 23 bases in the middle. The CDR3 spans 17 residues. CDR1 and CDR2 (germline): DFQATT, SNEGSKA (reference sequence). CDR3 amino acids: CSASIRGVGLPAYEQYF. Written as DNA, the CDR3 is TGCAGTGCTAGTATTCGCGGGGTGGGGCTCCCTGCCTACGAGCAGTACTTC.

The gene calls are TRBV5-4 and TRBJ2-7, with 7 bases fitting TRBD1. The CDR3 has 13 residues. V gave up 4 bases and J gave up 3 bases; unmatched junction bases: 4. Germline V gives CDR1 SGHNT, CDR2 YYREEE (reference sequence). CDR3 coding DNA: TGTGCCAGCAGCCGACAGGGAAACTACGAGCAGTACTTC. It encodes CASSRQGNYEQYF.

The V call is TRBV29-1, the J call TRBJ2-7; TRBD1 matches at 8 bases. V trimming: 6 bases; J trimming: 0 bases; junction bases outside the gene matches: 13. CDR1 SQVTM and CDR2 ANQGSEA come from the germline V gene. There are 16 residues in the CDR3. In DNA, the CDR3 is TGCAGCGTCGCCGGGACAGGAGATACTTCCTCCTACGAGCAGTACTTC. This translates into CSVAGTGDTSSYEQYF.

There are many counts of this clonotype. J is TRBJ1-4 and V is TRBV7-9, with 10 bases lining up with TRBD1. J lost 7 bases, V lost 5 bases, and 4 bases had no gene match. Germline V gene lookup returns CDR1 SEHNR and CDR2 FQNEAQ (reference sequence). This CDR3 region has 14 residues. DNA for the CDR3: TGTGCCAGCAGCCGGACAGGGGGTCGTGAAAAACTGTTTTTT. Protein sequence: CASSRTGGREKLFF.

Ten or more counts support this clonotype. The rearrangement links TRBV7-9 to TRBJ2-1, with D possibly being TRBD1 (6 bases). CDR3 length equals 14 residues. The germline V and J ends were trimmed by 1 base and 7 bases, with 11 bases remaining between them. Germline V gene data show CDR1 as SEHNR and CDR2 as FQNEAQ (reference sequence). The chain's CDR3 is CASSLGQGWNEQFF. CDR3 coding DNA: TGTGCCAGCAGCTTAGGTCAGGGGTGGAATGAGCAGTTCTTC.

This chain uses TRBV10-3 with TRBJ1-5; D remains ambiguous. V lost 0 bases to trimming and J lost 3 bases, with 3 bases between them. Germline V gene lookup returns CDR1 ENHRY and CDR2 SYGVKD. The CDR3 is 13 amino acids. This chain's CDR3 is CAISESDNQPQHF. Here the CDR3 DNA reads TGTGCCATCAGTGAGTCCGACAATCAGCCCCAGCATTTT.

This clonotype was recorded many times. The V call is TRBV7-9, the J call TRBJ2-1, with 7 bases lining up with TRBD1. The germline gives CDR1 SEHNR, CDR2 FQNEAQ (reference sequence). After removal of 7 bases from V and 5 bases from J, the junction contained 11 bases not matched to a gene. This CDR3 is built from 15 residues. In DNA, the CDR3 is TGTGCCAGCACTACCCCCGGGACAGTAAACAATGAGCAGTTCTTC. It translates to CASTTPGTVNNEQFF.

This clonotype was picked up a small number of times. The chain is built from TRBV5-1 and TRBJ2-3, with 7 bases aligning to TRBD2. Germline-derived CDR1 and CDR2 are SGHRS and YFSETQ. Losses at the gene ends were 4 bases for V and 4 bases for J; bases not matched to a gene: 9. The CDR3 runs to 15 residues. CDR3 region: CASSPRTSSSDTQYF. CDR3 DNA sequence: TGCGCCAGCAGCCCAAGGACTAGTTCTTCAGATACGCAGTATTTT. Filled out from reference TRBV5-1 and TRBJ2-3, the complete variable domain reads KAGVTQTPRYLIKTRGQQVTLSCSPISGHRSVSWYQQTPGQGLQFLFEYFSETQRNKGNFPGRFSGRQFSNSRSEMNVSTLELGDSALYLCASSPRTSSSDTQYFGPGTRLTVL.

This clonotype was recorded only once. V and J are TRBV27 and TRBJ2-5; TRBD1 or TRBD2 may be the D gene (5 bases each). This CDR3 has 15 amino acids. V gave up 1 base and J gave up 5 bases, with 14 bases separating them. Germline V gene sequence: CDR1 MNHEY, CDR2 SMNVEV (reference sequence). The CDR3 protein is CASSLLAGARETQYF. The CDR3, as DNA: TGTGCCAGCAGTTTATTGGCCGGGGCCAGGGAGACCCAGTACTTC.